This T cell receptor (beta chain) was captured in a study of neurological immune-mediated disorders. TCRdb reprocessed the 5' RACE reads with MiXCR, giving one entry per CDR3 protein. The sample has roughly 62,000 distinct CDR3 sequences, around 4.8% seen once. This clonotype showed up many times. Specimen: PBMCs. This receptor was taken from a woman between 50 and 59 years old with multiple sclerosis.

CDR3 in DNA: TGTGCCAGCAGCCAAGAGGGGGATCAGCCCCAGCATTTT. Translating gives CASSQEGDQPQHF. The chain joins TRBV3-1 to TRBJ1-5, with D possibly matching TRBD1 (5 bases). CDR3 size: 13 residues. V was cut by 0 bases and J by 5 bases, with 5 bases left in between. CDR1 LGHDT and CDR2 YNNKEL come from the germline V gene (reference sequence).